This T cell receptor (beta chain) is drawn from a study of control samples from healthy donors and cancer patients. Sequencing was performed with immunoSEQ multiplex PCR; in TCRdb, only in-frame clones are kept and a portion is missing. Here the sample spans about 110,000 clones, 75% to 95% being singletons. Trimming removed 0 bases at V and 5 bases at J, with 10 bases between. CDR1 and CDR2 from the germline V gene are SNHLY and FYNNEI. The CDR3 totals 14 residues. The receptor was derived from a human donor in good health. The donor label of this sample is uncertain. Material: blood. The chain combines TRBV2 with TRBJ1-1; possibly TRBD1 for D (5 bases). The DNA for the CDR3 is TGTGCCAGCAGTGAAGCGCTATCAGGGACTGAAGCTTTCTTT. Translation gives CASSEALSGTEAFF.